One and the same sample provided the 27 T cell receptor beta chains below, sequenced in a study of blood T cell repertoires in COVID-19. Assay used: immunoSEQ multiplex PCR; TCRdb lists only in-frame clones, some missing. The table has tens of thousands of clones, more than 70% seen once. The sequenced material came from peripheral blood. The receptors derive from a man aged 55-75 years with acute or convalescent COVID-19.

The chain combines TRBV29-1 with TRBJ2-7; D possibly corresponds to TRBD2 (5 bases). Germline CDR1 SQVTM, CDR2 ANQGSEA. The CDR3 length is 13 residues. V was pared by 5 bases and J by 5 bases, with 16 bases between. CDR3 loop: CSVFIARENEQYF. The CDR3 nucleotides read TGCAGCGTTTTTATCGCGAGGGAGAACGAGCAGTACTTC.

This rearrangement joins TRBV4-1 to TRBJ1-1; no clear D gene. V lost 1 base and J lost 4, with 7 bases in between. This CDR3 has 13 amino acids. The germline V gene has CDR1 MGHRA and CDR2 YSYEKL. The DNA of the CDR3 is TGCGCCAGCAGCCAAGCCCGAGGCACTGAAGCTTTCTTT. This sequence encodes CASSQARGTEAFF.

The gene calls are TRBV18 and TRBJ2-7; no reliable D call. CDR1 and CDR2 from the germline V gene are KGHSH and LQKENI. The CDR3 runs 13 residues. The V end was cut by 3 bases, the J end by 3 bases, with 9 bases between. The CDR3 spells CASSPPLIYEQYF. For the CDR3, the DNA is TGTGCCAGCTCACCCCCTCTTATCTACGAGCAGTACTTC.

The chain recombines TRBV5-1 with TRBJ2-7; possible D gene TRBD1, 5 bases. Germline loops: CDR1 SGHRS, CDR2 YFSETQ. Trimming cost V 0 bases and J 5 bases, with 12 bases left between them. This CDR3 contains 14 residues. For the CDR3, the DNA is TGCGCCAGCAGCTTGGCAGGGTCCAGGGACGAGCAGTACTTC. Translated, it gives CASSLAGSRDEQYF.

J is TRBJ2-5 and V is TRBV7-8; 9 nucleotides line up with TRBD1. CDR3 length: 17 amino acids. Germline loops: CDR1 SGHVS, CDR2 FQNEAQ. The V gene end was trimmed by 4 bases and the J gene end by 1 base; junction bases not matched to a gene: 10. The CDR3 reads CASSSYATGGVQETQYF. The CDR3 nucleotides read TGTGCCAGCAGCTCATACGCGACAGGGGGGGTCCAAGAGACCCAGTACTTC.

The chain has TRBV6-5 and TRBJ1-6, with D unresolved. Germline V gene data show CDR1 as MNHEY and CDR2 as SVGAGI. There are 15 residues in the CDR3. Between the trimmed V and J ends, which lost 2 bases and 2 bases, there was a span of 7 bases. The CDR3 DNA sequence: TGTGCCAGCAGTTACAGCGGACCCTATAATTCACCCCTCCACTTT. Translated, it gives CASSYSGPYNSPLHF.

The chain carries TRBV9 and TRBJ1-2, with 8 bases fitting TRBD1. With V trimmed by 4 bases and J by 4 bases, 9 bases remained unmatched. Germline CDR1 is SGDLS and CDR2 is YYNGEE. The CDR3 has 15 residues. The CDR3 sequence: CASSTQDRGLYGYTF. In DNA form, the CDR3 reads TGTGCCAGCAGCACTCAAGACAGGGGACTCTATGGCTACACCTTC.

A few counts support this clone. CDR3 nucleotides: TGTGCCAGCAGCCGCCGACGGGTGCAAGAGACCCAGTACTTC. This codes for CASSRRRVQETQYF. The chain uses TRBV27 and TRBJ2-5; the D is unclear. V dropped 6 bases and J dropped 2 bases, with 13 bases sitting between them. The CDR3 has 14 residues. Germline loops: CDR1 MNHEY, CDR2 SMNVEV (reference sequence).

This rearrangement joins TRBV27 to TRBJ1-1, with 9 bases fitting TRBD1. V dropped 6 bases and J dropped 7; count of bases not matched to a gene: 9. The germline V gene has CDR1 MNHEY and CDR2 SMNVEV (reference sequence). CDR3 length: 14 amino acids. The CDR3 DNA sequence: TGTGCCAGCAGCCCATGGACAGGGGCTAGTGAAGCTTTCTTT. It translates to CASSPWTGASEAFF.

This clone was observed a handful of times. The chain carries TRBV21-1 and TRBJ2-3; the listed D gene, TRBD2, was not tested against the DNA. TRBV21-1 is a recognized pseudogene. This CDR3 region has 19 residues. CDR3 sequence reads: CASSKEEGGAGGNTDTQYF. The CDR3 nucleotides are TGTGCCAGCAGCAAAGAGGAAGGAGGAGCGGGGGGCAACACAGATACGCAGTATTTT.

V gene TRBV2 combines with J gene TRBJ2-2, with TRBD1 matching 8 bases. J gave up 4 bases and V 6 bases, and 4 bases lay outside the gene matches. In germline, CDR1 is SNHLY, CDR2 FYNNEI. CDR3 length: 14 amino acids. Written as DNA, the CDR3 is TGTGCCAGCAGGCTACAGGGGGTCACCGGGGAGCTGTTTTTT. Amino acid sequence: CASRLQGVTGELFF. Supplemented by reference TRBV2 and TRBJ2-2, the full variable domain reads EPEVTQTPSHQVTQMGQEVILRCVPISNHLYFYWYRQILGQKVEFLVSFYNNEISEKSEIFDDQFSVERPDGSNFTLKIRSTKLEDSAMYFCASRLQGVTGELFFGEGSRLTVL.

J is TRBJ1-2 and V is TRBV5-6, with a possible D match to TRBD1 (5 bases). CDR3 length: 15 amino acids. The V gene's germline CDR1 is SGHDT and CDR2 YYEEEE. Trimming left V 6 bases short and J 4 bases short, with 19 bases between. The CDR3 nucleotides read TGTGCCAGCACCCGGGGGTCATCCTCGGGCTATGGCTACACCTTC. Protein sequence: CASTRGSSSGYGYTF.

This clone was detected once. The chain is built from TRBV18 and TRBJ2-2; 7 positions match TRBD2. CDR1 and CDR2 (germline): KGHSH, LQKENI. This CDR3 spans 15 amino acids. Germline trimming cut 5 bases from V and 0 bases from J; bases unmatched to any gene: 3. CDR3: CASSVGGTNTGELFF. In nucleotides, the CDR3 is TGTGCCAGCTCAGTCGGGGGGACGAACACCGGGGAGCTGTTTTTT.

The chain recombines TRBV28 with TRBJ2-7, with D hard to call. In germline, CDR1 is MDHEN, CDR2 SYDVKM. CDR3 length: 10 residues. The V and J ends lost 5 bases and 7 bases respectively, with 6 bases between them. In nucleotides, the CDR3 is TGTGCCAGCAGTGGTCGGGAGCAGTACTTC. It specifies CASSGREQYF.

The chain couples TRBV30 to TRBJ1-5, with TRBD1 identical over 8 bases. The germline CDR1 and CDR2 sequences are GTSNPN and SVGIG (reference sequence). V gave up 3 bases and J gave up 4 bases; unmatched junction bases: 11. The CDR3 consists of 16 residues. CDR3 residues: CAWRPFGQGANQPQHF. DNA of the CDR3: TGTGCCTGGAGGCCTTTCGGGCAGGGGGCTAATCAGCCCCAGCATTTT.

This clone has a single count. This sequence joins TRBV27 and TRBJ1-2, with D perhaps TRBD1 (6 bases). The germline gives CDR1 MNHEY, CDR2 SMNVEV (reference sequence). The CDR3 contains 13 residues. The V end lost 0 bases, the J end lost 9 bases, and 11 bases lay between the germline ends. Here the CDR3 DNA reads TGTGCCAGCAGTTTATCCGGACAGAGTAGCTACACCTTC. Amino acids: CASSLSGQSSYTF.

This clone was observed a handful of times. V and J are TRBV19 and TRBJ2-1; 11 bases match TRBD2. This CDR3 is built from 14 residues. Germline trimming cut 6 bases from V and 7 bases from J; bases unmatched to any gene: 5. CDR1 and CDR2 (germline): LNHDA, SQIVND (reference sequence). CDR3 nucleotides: TGTGCCAGTAGGACTAGCGGGGCCTTAAATGAGCAGTTCTTC. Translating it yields CASRTSGALNEQFF.

CDR3 in amino acids: CASSQMGQRYGYTF. CDR3 sequence (DNA): TGTGCCAGCAGCCAGATGGGACAGCGATATGGCTACACCTTC. The chain uses TRBV3-1 (or the pseudogene TRBV3-2) and TRBJ1-2; 7 bases agree with TRBD1. Trimming took 3 bases from V and 5 from J; bases not matched to a gene: 6. Per the germline V gene, CDR1 is LGHDT and CDR2 is YNNKEL (reference sequence). CDR3 length: 14 amino acids.

CDR3: CASSLGQGNSPLHF. In DNA, the CDR3 is TGTGCCAGCTCACTCGGACAGGGTAATTCACCCCTCCACTTT. The rearrangement links TRBV18 to TRBJ1-6, with 8 bases aligning to TRBD1. Germline loops: CDR1 KGHSH, CDR2 LQKENI. There are 14 residues in the CDR3. V gave up 4 bases and J gave up 6 bases; unmatched junction bases: 2.

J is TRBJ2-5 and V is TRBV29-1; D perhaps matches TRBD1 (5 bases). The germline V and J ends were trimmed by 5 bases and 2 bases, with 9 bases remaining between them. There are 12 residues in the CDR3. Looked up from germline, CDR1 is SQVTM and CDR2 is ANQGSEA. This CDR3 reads CSVKRQQETQYF. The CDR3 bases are TGCAGCGTTAAGAGACAGCAAGAGACCCAGTACTTC. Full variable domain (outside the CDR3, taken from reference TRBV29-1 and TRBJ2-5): SAVISQKPSRDICQRGTSLTIQCQVDSQVTMMFWYRQQPGQSLTLIATANQGSEATYESGFVIDKFPISRPNLTFSTLTVSNMSPEDSSIYLCSVKRQQETQYFGPGTRLLVL.

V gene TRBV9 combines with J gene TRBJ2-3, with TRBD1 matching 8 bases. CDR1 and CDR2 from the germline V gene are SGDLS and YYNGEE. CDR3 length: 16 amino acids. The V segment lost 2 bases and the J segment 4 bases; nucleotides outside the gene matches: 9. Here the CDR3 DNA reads TGTGCCAGCAGCGTCGCAGGGGGCGGTTATTCAGATACGCAGTATTTT. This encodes CASSVAGGGYSDTQYF.

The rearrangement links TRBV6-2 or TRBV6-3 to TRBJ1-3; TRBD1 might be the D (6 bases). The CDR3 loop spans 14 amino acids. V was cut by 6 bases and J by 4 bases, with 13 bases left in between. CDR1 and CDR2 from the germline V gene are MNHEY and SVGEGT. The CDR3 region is CASSRPGTGNTIYF. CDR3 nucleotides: TGTGCCAGCAGCCGTCCCGGGACAGGAAACACCATATATTTT.

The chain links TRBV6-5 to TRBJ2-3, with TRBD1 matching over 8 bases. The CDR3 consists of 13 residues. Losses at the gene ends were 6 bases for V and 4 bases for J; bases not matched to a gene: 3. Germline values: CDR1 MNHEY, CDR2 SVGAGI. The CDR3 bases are TGTGCCAGCAGACCACAGGGGGCAGATACGCAGTATTTT. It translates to CASRPQGADTQYF.

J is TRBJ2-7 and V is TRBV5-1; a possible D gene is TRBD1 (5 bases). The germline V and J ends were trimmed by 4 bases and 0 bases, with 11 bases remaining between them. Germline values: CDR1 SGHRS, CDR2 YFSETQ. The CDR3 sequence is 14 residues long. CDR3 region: CASSERQSSYEQYF. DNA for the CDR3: TGCGCCAGCAGCGAGCGACAGAGCTCCTACGAGCAGTACTTC.

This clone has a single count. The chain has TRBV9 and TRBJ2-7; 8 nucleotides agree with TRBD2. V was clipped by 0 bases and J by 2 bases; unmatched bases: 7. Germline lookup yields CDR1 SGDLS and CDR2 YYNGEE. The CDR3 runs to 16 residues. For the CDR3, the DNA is TGTGCCAGCAGCGTAGCTGGCGGGGGGCCCCCCTACGAGCAGTACTTC. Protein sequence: CASSVAGGGPPYEQYF.

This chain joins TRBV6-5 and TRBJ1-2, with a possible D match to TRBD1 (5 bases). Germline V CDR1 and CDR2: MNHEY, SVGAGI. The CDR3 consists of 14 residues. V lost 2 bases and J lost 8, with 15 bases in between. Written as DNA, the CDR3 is TGTGCCAGCAGTTACAGCACGGGGAGGGGAGGCTACACCTTC. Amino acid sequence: CASSYSTGRGGYTF.

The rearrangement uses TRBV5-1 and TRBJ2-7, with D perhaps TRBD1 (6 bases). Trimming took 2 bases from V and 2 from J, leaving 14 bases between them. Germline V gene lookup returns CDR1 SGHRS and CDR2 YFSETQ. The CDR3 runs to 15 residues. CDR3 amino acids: CASSLNTGSAYEQYF. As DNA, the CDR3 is TGCGCCAGCAGCTTAAACACAGGGTCGGCCTACGAGCAGTACTTC.